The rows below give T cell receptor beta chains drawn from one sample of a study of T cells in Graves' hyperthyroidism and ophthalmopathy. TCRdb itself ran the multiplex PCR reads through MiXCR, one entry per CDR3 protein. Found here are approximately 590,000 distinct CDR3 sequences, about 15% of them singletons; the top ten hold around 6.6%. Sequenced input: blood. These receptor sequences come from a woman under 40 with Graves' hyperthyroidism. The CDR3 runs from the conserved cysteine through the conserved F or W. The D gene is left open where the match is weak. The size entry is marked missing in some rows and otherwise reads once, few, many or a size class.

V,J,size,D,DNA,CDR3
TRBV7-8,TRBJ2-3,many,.,TGTGCCAGCAGCACCCCCCGTTGGGGGCGCACAGATACGCAGTATTTT,CASSTPRWGRTDTQYF
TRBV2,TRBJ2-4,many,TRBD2,TGTGCCAGCACCGCTGATACTAGCGGACTAGCCAAAAACATTCAGTACTTC,CASTADTSGLAKNIQYF
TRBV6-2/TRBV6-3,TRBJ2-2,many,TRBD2,TGTGCCAGCAGTCCCCTTACTAGCGCGACTAACCCCAACACCGGGGAGCTGTTTTTT,CASSPLTSATNPNTGELFF
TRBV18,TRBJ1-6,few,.,TGTGCCAGCTCACCGGGAGCTCCCCCGAATAATTCACCCCTCCACTTT,CASSPGAPPNNSPLHF
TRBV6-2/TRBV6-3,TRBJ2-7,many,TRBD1,TGTGCCAGCAGTTACGAGGGGGCCCGGGACAGACCTAAATACGAGCAGTACTTC,CASSYEGARDRPKYEQYF
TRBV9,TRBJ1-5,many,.,TGTGCCAGCAGCGTAGACGACGGTCATCAGCCCCAGCATTTT,CASSVDDGHQPQHF
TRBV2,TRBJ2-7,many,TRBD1,TGTGCCAGCAGAGAAGGACAGGCCTACGAGCAGTACTTC,CASREGQAYEQYF
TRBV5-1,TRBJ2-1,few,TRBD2,TGCGCCAGCCGCGGGGGTGGGAACAATGAGCAGTTCTTC,CASRGGGNNEQFF
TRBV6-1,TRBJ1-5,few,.,TGTGCCAGCAGTGAAATTGGGCCCAGGCAGCCCCAGCATTTT,CASSEIGPRQPQHF
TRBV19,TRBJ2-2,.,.,TGTGCCAGTAGCATCCAGTGGGGGGGCTCCGGGGAGCTGTTTTTT,CASSIQWGGSGELFF
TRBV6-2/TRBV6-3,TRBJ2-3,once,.,TGTGCCAGCAGTTACCCGAGCAGGAGGCCAGATACGCAGTATTTT,CASSYPSRRPDTQYF